This TCR beta chain was identified in a study of cytomegalovirus exposure and HLA in healthy donors. The primer mix had 60 Vbeta and 13 Jbeta primers. Profiled with immunoSEQ multiplex PCR; TCRdb holds only in-frame clones, not every one. The table shows a few hundred thousand clones, with roughly 80% occurring only once. This CDR3 comprises 14 residues. Germline V gene data show CDR1 as SEHNR and CDR2 as FQNEAQ (reference sequence). The V end was cut by 4 bases, the J end by 0 bases, with 10 bases between. Nominal health characterized the donors when sampled, though unrecorded immune exposures were likely.

Specimen: PBMCs. This sequence was found in a girl aged 2 to 9 in good health and CMV-seronegative. The chain couples TRBV7-9 to TRBJ2-7; possible D gene TRBD2, 6 bases. The CDR3 reads CASSSGEHSYEQYF. The CDR3 DNA is TGTGCCAGCAGCTCGGGGGAGCACTCCTACGAGCAGTACTTC.